This T cell receptor (beta chain) was retrieved from a study of OX40 agonist ivuxolimab in advanced cancers. Here immunoSEQ multiplex PCR was the method, and the copy in TCRdb shows in-frame clones only, minus some. Of some 140,000 clones detected, just over 90% appear once; the ten largest clones hold less than 1.1%. The CDR3 runs to 13 residues. The V gene lost 0 bases and the J gene lost 2 bases, with 5 bases spanning the gap. Looked up from germline, CDR1 is SGDLS and CDR2 is YYNGEE. The source is an adult with an advanced solid tumor such as melanoma, head and neck, liver or kidney cancer. The source material was CD4+ or CD8+ T cells sorted from blood, sampled in a trial of the OX40 agonist ivuxolimab. This chain uses TRBV9 with TRBJ1-2; D is unresolved. CDR3 sequence: CASSVEQNYGYTF. CDR3 nucleotides: TGTGCCAGCAGCGTAGAACAGAACTATGGCTACACCTTC. The full variable domain, completed using reference TRBV9 and TRBJ1-2, is DSGVTQTPKHLITATGQRVTLRCSPRSGDLSVYWYQQSLDQGLQFLIQYYNGEERAKGNILERFSAQQFPDLHSELNLSSLELGDSALYFCASSVEQNYGYTFGSGTRLTVV.